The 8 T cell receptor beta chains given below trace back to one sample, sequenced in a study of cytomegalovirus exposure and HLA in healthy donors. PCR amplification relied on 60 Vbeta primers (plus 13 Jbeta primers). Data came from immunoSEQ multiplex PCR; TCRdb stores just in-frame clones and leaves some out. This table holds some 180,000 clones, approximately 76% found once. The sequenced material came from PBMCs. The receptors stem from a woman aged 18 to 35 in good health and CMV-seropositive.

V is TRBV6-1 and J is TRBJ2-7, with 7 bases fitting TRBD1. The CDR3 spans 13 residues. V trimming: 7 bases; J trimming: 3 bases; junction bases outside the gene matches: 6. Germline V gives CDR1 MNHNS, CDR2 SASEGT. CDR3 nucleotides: TGTGCCAGCACCCGGGACAGCTACTACGAGCAGTACTTC. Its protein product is CASTRDSYYEQYF.

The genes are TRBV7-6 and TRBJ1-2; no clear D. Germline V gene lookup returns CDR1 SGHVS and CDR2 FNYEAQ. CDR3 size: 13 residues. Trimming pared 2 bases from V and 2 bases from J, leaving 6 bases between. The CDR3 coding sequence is TGTGCCAGCAGCTTATCTAACAACTATGGCTACACCTTC. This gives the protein CASSLSNNYGYTF.

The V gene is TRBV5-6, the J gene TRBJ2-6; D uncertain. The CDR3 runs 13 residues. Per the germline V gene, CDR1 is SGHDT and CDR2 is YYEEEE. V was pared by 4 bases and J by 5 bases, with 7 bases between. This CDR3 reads CASSATWANVLTF. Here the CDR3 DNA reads TGTGCCAGCAGCGCGACTTGGGCCAACGTCCTGACTTTC.

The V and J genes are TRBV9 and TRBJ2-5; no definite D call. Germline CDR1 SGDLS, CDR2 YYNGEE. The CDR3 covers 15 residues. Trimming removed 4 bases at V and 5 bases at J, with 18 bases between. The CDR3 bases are TGTGCCAGCAGCCTTCTCCCCGACGGGTTGGAGACCCAGTACTTC. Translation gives CASSLLPDGLETQYF.

CDR3: CASSRTGTDNNSPLHF. CDR3 coding DNA: TGTGCCAGCAGCAGAACCGGGACAGACAATAATTCACCCCTCCACTTT. The chain links TRBV7-9 to TRBJ1-6; 7 bases agree with TRBD1. Germline values: CDR1 SEHNR, CDR2 FQNEAQ (reference sequence). V shed 5 bases and J 5 bases; nucleotides not matched to a gene: 9. The CDR3 consists of 16 residues. The complete variable domain, with remaining parts taken from reference TRBV7-9 and TRBJ1-6, reads DTGVSQNPRHKITKRGQNVTFRCDPISEHNRLYWYRQTLGQGPEFLTYFQNEAQLEKSRLLSDRFSAERPKGSFSTLEIQRTEQGDSAMYLCASSRTGTDNNSPLHFGNGTRLTVT.

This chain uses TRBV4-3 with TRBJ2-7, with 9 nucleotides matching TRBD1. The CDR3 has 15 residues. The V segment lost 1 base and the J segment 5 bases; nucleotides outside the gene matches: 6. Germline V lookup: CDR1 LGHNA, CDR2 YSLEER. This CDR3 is CASSQGGQGSNEQYF. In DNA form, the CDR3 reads TGCGCCAGCAGCCAAGGGGGACAGGGTTCAAACGAGCAGTACTTC.

CDR3 in amino acids: CASSSGQGALDTQYF. CDR3 DNA: TGTGCCAGCTCGTCGGGACAGGGGGCTCTGGATACGCAGTATTTT. The genes are TRBV18 and TRBJ2-3, with TRBD1 matching over 12 bases. Germline V lookup: CDR1 KGHSH, CDR2 LQKENI. The CDR3 runs to 15 residues. The V gene end was trimmed by 6 bases and the J gene end by 6 bases; junction bases not matched to a gene: 7. The full variable domain, its missing parts supplied by reference TRBV18 and TRBJ2-3, is NAGVMQNPRHLVRRRGQEARLRCSPMKGHSHVYWYRQLPEEGLKFMVYLQKENIIDESGMPKERFSAEFPKEGPSILRIQQVVRGDSAAYFCASSSGQGALDTQYFGPGTRLTVL.

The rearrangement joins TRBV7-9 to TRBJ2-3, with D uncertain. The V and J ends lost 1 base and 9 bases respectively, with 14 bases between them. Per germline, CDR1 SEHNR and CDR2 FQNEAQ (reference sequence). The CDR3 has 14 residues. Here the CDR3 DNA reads TGTGCCAGCAGCTTAGTATTGTCCCAGAGGACGCAGTATTTT. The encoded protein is CASSLVLSQRTQYF.